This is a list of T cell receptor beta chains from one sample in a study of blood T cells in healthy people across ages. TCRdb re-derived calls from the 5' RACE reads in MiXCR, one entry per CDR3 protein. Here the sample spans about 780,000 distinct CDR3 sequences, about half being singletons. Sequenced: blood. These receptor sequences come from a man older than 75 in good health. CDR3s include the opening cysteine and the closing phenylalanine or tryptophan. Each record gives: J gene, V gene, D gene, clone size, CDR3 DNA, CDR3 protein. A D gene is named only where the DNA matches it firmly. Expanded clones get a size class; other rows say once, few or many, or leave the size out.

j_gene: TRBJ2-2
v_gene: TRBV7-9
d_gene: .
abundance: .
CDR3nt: TGTGCCAGCAGCTTAATGGGGGGACCGAACACCGGGGAGCTGTTTTTT
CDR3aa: CASSLMGGPNTGELFF

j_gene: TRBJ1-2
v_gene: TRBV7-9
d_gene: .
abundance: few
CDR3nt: TGTGCCAGCAGGGGGGGAAATGGCTACACCTTC
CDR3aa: CASRGGNGYTF

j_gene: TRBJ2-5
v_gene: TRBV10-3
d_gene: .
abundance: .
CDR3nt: TGTGCCATCAGTGAGTCGCGGGGTTTAGAGACCCAGTACTTC
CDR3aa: CAISESRGLETQYF

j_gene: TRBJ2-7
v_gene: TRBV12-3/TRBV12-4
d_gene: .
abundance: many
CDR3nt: TGTGCCAGCAGTTTGGATTGGGACTACGAGCAGTACTTC
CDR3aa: CASSLDWDYEQYF

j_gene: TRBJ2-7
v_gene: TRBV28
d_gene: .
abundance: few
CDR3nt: TGTGCCAGCAGGCGGGACCCCTACGAGCAGTACTTC
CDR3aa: CASRRDPYEQYF

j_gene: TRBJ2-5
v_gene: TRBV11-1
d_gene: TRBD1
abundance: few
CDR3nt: TGTGCCAGCAGCCAACGGACAGGGCCAGAGACCCAGTACTTC
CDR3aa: CASSQRTGPETQYF

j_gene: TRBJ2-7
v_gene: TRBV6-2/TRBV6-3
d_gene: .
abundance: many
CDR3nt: TGTGCCAGCACCCTAAGGGGGGACTCAACCGAGCAGTACTTC
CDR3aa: CASTLRGDSTEQYF

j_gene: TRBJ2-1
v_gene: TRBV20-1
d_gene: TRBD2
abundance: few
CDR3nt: TGCAGTGCTAGAGATTTACTAGCGGGAGGGCCCCGGGAGCAGTTCTTC
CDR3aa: CSARDLLAGGPREQFF

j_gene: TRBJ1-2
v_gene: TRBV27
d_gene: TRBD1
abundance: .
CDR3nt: TGTGCCAGCAGTTTACCAGGGGGCGATGGCTACACCTTC
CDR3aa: CASSLPGGDGYTF

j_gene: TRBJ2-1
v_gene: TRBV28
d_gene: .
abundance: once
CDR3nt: TGTGCCAGCAGCCCCGCGGGACAGATCAATGAGCAGTTCTTC
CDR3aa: CASSPAGQINEQFF

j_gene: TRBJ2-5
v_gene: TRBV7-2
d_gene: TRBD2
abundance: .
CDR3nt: TGTGCCAGCAGCTTAGGGGGACTAGCGGTTAGAGAGCAGTACTTC
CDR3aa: CASSLGGLAVREQYF

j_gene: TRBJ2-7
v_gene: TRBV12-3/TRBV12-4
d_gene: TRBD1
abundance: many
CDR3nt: TGTGCCAGCACCGAGACAGGGACCGAGCAGTACTTC
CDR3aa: CASTETGTEQYF

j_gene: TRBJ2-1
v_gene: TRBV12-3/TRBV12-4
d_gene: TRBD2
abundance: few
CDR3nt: TGTGCCAGCAGTTTGGGCGGGGGGACTAGCGGGGCTGATGAGCAGTTCTTC
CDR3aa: CASSLGGGTSGADEQFF

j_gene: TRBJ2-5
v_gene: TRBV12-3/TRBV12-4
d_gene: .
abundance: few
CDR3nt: TGTGCCAGCAGTTTGCTACAGACCCAAGAGACCCAGTACTTC
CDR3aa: CASSLLQTQETQYF

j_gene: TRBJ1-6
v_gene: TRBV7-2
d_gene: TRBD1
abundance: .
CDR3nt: TGTGCCAGCGGTAGACAGGGGGGGGGGCATAATTCACCCCTCCACTTT
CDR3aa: CASGRQGGGHNSPLHF

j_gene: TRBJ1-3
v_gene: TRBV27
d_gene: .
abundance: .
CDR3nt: TGTGCCAGCAGTTTAGGCCTGCCGGACTCTGGAAACACCATATATTTT
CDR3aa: CASSLGLPDSGNTIYF

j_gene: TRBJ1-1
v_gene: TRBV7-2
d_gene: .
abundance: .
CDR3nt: TGTGCCAGCAGCCCCCAAAGAGGGGGACCCGCTGAAGCTTTCTTT
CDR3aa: CASSPQRGGPAEAFF

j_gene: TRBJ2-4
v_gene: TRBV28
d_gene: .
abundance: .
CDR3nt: TGTGCCAGCAGTTCTATTCGAGGGGCGGGGCGCGCCAAAAACATTCAGTACTTC
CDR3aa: CASSSIRGAGRAKNIQYF

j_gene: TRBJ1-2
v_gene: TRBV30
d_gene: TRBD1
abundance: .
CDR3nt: TGTGCCTGGAGTGTACGACAGGGGATCGGCTACACCTTC
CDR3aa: CAWSVRQGIGYTF

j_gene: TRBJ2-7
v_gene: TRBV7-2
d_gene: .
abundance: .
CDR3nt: TGTGCCAGCAGCTTAGAAGCCACAGGGTTTTCCAGCTCCTACGAGCAGTACTTC
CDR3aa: CASSLEATGFSSSYEQYF

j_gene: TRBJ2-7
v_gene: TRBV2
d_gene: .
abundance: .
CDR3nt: TGTGCCAGCAGTCTAATCAGGGGCACCTACGAGCAGTACTTC
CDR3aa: CASSLIRGTYEQYF

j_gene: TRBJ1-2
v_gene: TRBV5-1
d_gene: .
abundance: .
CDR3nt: TGCGCCAGCAGCTTGGATGTGGGTACTGGCTACACCTTC
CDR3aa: CASSLDVGTGYTF

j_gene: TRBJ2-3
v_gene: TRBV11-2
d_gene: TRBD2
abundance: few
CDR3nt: TGTGCCAGCAGCCCGGGACTAGCGGGAGTCGGCACAGATACGCAGTATTTT
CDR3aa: CASSPGLAGVGTDTQYF

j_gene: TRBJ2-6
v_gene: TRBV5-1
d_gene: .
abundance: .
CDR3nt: TGCGCCAGCAGCTTGGAGCAGACTGGGGCCAACGTCCTGACTTTC
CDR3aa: CASSLEQTGANVLTF

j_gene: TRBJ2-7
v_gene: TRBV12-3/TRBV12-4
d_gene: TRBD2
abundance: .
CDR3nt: TGTGCCAGCACCCTAGGACTAGCGGTCTACGAGCAGTACTTC
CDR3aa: CASTLGLAVYEQYF

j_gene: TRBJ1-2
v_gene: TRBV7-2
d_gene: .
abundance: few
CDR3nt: TGTGCCAGCAGCTTAATGATGGGCGAGAGGGGCTACACCTTT
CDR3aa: CASSLMMGERGYTF

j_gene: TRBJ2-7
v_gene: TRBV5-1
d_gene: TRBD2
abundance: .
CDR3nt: TGCGCCAGCAGCTTGGAAGCGGGATCTACCTACGAGCAGTACTTC
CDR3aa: CASSLEAGSTYEQYF

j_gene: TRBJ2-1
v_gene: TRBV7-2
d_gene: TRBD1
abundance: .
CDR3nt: TGTGCCAGCAGTTTAGACAGGGGCCAGTACAATGAGCAGTTCTTC
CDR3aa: CASSLDRGQYNEQFF

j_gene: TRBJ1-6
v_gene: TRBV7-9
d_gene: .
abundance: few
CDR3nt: TGTGCCAGCAGCTTATCCTCCTCACCCCTCCACTTT
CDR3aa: CASSLSSSPLHF

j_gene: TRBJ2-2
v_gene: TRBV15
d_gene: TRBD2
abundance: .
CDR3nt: TGTGCCACCAGCGACCAGCGGGAGGTGGCCGGGGAGCTGTTTTTT
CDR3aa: CATSDQREVAGELFF

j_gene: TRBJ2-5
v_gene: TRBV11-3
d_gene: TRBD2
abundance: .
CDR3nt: TGTGCCAGCAGGGGGGAGGGTGAGACCCAGTACTTC
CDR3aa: CASRGEGETQYF

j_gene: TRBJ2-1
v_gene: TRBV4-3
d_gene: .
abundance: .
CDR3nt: TGCGCCAGCAGCCAAGATGAACTAGTCTCCTACAATGAGCAGTTCTTC
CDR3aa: CASSQDELVSYNEQFF

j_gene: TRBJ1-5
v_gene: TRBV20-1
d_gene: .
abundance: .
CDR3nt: TGCAGTGCTACCCTTGGGGCAGGGTTTAGCAATCAGCCCCAGCATTTT
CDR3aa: CSATLGAGFSNQPQHF

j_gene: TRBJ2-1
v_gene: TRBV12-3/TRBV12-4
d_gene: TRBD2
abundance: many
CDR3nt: TGTGCCAGCAGTTTAGTCCCGGGACTATACAATGAGCAGTTCTTC
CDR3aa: CASSLVPGLYNEQFF

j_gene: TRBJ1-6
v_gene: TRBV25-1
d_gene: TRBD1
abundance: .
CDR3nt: TGTGCCAGCAGTGAATACAAACAGGGGAATTCACCCCTCCACTTT
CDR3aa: CASSEYKQGNSPLHF

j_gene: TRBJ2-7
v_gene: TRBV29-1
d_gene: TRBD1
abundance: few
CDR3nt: TGCAGCGTTGTCCCCGGGACAGGCAGCTACGAGCAGTACTTC
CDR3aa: CSVVPGTGSYEQYF

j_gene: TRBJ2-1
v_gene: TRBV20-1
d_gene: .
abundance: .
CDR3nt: TGCAGTGCTGAACACGGTTACAATGAGCAGTTCTTC
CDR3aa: CSAEHGYNEQFF

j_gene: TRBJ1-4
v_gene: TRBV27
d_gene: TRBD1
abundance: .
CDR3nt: TGTGCCAGCAGTTTGGACAGGGGCGGGAAAAAACTGTTTTTT
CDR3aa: CASSLDRGGKKLFF

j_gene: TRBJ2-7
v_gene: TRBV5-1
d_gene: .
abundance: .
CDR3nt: TGCGCCAGCAGCTTGGGACAGGACGAGCAGTACTTC
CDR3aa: CASSLGQDEQYF

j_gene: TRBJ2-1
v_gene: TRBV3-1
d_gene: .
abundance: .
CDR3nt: TGTGCCAGCAGCCAAGAGGGCTCCCGCTCCTACAATGAGCAGTTCTTC
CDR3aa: CASSQEGSRSYNEQFF

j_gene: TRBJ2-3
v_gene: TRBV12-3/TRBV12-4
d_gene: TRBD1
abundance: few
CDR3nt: TGTGCCAGCAGAGGAGGACAGGGGGCGCGGGATACGCAGTATTTT
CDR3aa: CASRGGQGARDTQYF

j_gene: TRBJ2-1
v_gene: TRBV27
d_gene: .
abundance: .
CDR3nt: TGTGCCAGCAGTTTAGGGGGGCGGCAGTTCTTC
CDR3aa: CASSLGGRQFF

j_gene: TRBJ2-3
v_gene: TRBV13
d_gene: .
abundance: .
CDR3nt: TGTGCCAGCAGCTATACAGGGAACCCCACAGATACGCAGTATTTT
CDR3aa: CASSYTGNPTDTQYF

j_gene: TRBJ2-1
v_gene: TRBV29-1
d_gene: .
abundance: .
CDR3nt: TGCAGCGTTGAAGCATACCCGAGCTCCTGCAATGAGCAGTTCTTC
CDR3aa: CSVEAYPSSCNEQFF

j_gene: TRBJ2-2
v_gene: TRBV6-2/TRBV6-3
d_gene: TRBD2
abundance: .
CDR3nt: TGTGCCAGCCGGACTAGCGGGAGCACCGGGGAGCTGTTTTTT
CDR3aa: CASRTSGSTGELFF

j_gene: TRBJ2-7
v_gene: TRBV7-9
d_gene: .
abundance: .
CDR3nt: TGTGCCATCGTAACGAAGAGTTACGAGCAGTACTTC
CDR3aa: CAIVTKSYEQYF

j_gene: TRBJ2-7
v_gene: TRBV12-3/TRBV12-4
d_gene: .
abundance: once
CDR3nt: TGTGCCAGCAGCTCCTGGAGTAGCAAGTACGAGCAGTACTTC
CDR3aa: CASSSWSSKYEQYF

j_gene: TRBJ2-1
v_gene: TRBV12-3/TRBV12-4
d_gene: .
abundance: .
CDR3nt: TGTGCCAGCAGACCGGGACGGCTGGCAGCCCATTACAATGAGCAGTTCTTC
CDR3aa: CASRPGRLAAHYNEQFF

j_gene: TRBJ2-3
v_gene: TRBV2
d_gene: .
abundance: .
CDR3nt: TGTGCCAGCAGTGCCCTCCTGACGCAGTATTTT
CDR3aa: CASSALLTQYF

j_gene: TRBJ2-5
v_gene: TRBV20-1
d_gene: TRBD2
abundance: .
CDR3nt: TGCAGTGCTAGAGATAGTCTAGCGGGGGGGATAAAAGGGACCCAGTACTTC
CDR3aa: CSARDSLAGGIKGTQYF

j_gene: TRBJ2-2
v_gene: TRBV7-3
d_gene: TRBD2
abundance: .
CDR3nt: TGTGCCAGCAGCTTCGGACTAGCCAGGACCGGGGAGCTGTTTTTT
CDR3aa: CASSFGLARTGELFF

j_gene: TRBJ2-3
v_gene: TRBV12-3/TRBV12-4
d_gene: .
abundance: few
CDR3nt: TGTGCCAGCAGAGAGTTCTCCGCCACAGATACGCAGTATTTT
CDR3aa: CASREFSATDTQYF

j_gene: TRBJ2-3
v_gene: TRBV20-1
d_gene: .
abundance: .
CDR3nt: TGCAGTGCTAGACCTTTTTTAGCGGCAGTAACAGATACGCAGTATTTT
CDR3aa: CSARPFLAAVTDTQYF

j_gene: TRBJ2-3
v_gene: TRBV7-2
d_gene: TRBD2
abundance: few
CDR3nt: TGTGCCAGCAGCTTAGGGGGGGAGGGTGCCACAGATACGCAGTATTTT
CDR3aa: CASSLGGEGATDTQYF

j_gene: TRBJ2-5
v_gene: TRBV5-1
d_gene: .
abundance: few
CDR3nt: TGCGCCAGCAGCACTCCTGAGGGCCTGGAGACCCAGTACTTC
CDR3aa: CASSTPEGLETQYF